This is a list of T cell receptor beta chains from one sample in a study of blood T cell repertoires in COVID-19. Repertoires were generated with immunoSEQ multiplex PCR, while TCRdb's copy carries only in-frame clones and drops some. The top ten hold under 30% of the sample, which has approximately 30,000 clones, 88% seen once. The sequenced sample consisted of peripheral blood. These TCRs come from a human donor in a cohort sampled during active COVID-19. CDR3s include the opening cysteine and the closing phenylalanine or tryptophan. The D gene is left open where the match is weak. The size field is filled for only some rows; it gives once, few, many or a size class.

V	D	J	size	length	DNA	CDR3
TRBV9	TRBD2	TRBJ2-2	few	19	TGTGCCAGCAGCCCGGGACTAGCGGGAAGAGCGTACAACACCGGGGAGCTGTTTTTT	CASSPGLAGRAYNTGELFF
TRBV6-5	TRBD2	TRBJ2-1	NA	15	TGTGCCAGCAGGACAGACTGGGGGGGCTACAATGAGCAGTTCTTC	CASRTDWGGYNEQFF
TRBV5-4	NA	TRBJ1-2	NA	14	TGTGCCAGCAGCTTGTACGGCGGGACTTATGGCTACACCTTC	CASSLYGGTYGYTF
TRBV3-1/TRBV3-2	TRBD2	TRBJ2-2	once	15	TGTGCCAGCAAAACGGGACTAGGATCCCCCGGGGAGCTGTTTTTT	CASKTGLGSPGELFF
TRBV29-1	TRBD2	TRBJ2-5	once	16	TGCAGCGTGGCGGGACTAGCGGGGGTTGTGTCAAAGACCCAGTACTTC	CSVAGLAGVVSKTQYF
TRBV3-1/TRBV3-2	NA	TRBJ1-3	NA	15	TGTGCCAGCAGCCAACGGGGGGCCCGTGGAAACACCATATATTTT	CASSQRGARGNTIYF
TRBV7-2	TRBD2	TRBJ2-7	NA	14	TGTGCCAGCACCACCGGGACTAGCGGCTTTTCTAAGTACTTC	CASTTGTSGFSKYF
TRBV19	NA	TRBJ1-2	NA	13	TGTGCCAGTAGTATCGACAGGAACTATGGCTACACCTTC	CASSIDRNYGYTF
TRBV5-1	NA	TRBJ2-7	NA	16	TGCGCCAGCAGCTTGGAGGTAGGGGGAATATTCTACGAGCAGTACTTC	CASSLEVGGIFYEQYF
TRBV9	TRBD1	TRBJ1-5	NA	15	TGTGCCAGCAGCGTAGGGGGGACAGGGGATCAGCCCCAGCATTTT	CASSVGGTGDQPQHF
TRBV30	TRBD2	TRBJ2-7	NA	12	TGTGCCTGGTTAGGGAGGGGCTACGAGCAGTACTTC	CAWLGRGYEQYF
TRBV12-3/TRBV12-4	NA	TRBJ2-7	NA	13	TGTGCCAGCAGGGGGGGGGCCTCCTACGAGCAGTACTTC	CASRGGASYEQYF
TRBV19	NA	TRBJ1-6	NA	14	TGTGCCAGTAGTATGGCATTCCGTCGATCACCCCTCCACTTT	CASSMAFRRSPLHF
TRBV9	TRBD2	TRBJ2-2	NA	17	TGTGCCAGCAGCGCGACTAGCGGGTCAGTCAACACCGGGGAGCTGTTTTTT	CASSATSGSVNTGELFF
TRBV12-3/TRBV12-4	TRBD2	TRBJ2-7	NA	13	TGTGCCAGCTCTATTGGGGGGGGGTACGAGCAGTACTTC	CASSIGGGYEQYF
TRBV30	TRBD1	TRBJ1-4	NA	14	TGTGCCTGGAGTGGACAGGGTGACCTTCAAAAACTGTTTTTT	CAWSGQGDLQKLFF
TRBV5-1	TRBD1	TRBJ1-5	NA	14	TGCGCCAGCAGCTTACAAGGGGGCGTTCAGCCCCAGCATTTT	CASSLQGGVQPQHF
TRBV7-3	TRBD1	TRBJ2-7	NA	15	TGTGCCAGCAGCCCCAACAGGGGATCCAACTACGAGCAGTACTTC	CASSPNRGSNYEQYF